This TCR beta chain emerged from a study of blood T cell repertoires in COVID-19. The data were produced by immunoSEQ multiplex PCR, yet TCRdb's version contains in-frame clones alone and is incomplete. The data show about 170,000 clones, around 93% seen once. The CDR3 totals 16 residues. V dropped 3 bases and J dropped 3 bases, with 14 bases sitting between them. The germline CDR1 and CDR2 sequences are LNHDA and SQIVND (reference sequence). Seattle patients were enrolled while actively infected and followed longitudinally. The chain couples TRBV19 to TRBJ2-2; D may be TRBD2 (5 bases). The specimen sequenced was peripheral blood. The clonotype originates from a man aged 25-45 years with COVID-19, enrolled during active disease. This CDR3 is CASSIRGGSDTGELFF. The CDR3 nucleotides read TGTGCCAGTAGTATCCGGGGTGGGTCGGACACCGGGGAGCTGTTTTTT.